These T cell receptor beta chains were read from a single sample in a study of shared clonotypes between healthy human individuals. The protocol was immunoSEQ multiplex PCR, while the TCRdb copy is restricted to in-frame clones and leaves out a portion. This sample yields about 600,000 clones, of which just under 97% are seen a single time; approximately 0.1% belongs to the top ten. Sequenced: naive CD8+ T cells sorted from blood. Source of these receptors: a woman in her 30s in good health. Both conserved end residues are part of each CDR3. Rows give clone size only sometimes, using once, few, many, or a class for an expanded clone.

V gene,clone size,CDR3 protein
TRBV11-2,-,CASSLGRDRLYEQYF
TRBV19,-,CASQLYVADTEAFF
TRBV9,-,CASSAGASGGQYEQYF
TRBV9,once,CASSHGGLSIGGELFF
TRBV6-6,once,CASSWAGRPQETQYF
TRBV5-4,few,CASSLYSGNTIYF
TRBV27,-,CASSSGAGVVSETQYF
TRBV15,-,CATSRGSGETGELFF
TRBV28,-,CASITPQGREKLFF
TRBV7-2,-,CASSYGILAVFTDTQYF
TRBV28,-,CASSGQREGAYEQYF
TRBV4-1,-,CASSQYVTRDSRAYEQYF
TRBV19,-,CASSLSGTGDTEAFF
TRBV14,-,CASSQVRGRSPTYNEQFF
TRBV9,-,CASSVAGLSYNEQFF
TRBV2,-,CATTPRDRTYEQYF
TRBV19,few,CASSIDGYTEAFF
TRBV5-1,-,CASSQLSGRQEEQYF
TRBV28,-,CASSTRGSSYNEQFF
TRBV21-1,-,CASSKGNSDPPQPNEQFF
TRBV19,-,CASSQSGTPYGYTF
TRBV6-1,-,CASSGGASGSYEQYF
TRBV5-5,-,CASSSPHGLAYYEQYF
TRBV19,-,CASSGTGAYEQYF
TRBV10-3,-,CAISEDGSYEQYF
TRBV7-9,-,CASSFNLIQETQYF
TRBV11-2,-,CASTTGGARAGINEQFF
TRBV27,-,CASAKGYSYEQYF
TRBV10-1,-,CASSPGLEGSYEQYF
TRBV27,-,CASSLIAGGIYEQYF
TRBV13,-,CASSSGLDNEQFF
TRBV14,-,CASSRADRGYTYEQYF
TRBV7-9,-,CASSLGQGDGYTF
TRBV2,few,CASSAPGQGLFDYTF
TRBV19,-,CASSASQGAGETQYF
TRBV29-1,-,CSVGVNPNEKLFF
TRBV27,-,CASSLTGYKPQHF
TRBV11-2,-,CASSLDGDFAYEQYF
TRBV29-1,-,CSTHSESSYNEQFF
TRBV6-5,-,CASSFGQGITEAFF
TRBV9,-,CASSVGGQGAEYEQYF
TRBV27,-,CASSLIGTTDTQYF
TRBV25-1,-,CASSEFTGHRGETQYF
TRBV27,-,CASSLRGPFEQYF
TRBV27,once,CASRPGGRGNEQFF
TRBV19,-,CASSHPGGSMNTEAFF
TRBV11-2,-,CASSQGGEQYF
TRBV19,-,CASRLQHHGAYEQYF
TRBV5-6,-,CASSLESGLNTEAFF
TRBV9,-,CASSPVGQGNTEAFF
TRBV21-1,-,CASSKQERLEAFF
TRBV28,-,CASRLDGVYGYTF
TRBV27,-,CASSLGARPANEQFF
TRBV28,-,CASSNRAGDTEAFF
TRBV5-5,-,CASSLVGVTEAFF
TRBV6-5,-,CASRTGASNQPQHF